This record concerns one TCR beta chain sequence. The target antigen is unknown. V lost 5 bases to trimming and J lost 1 base; unmatched junction nucleotides: 4. Germline CDR1 and CDR2: SGHAT and FQNNGV. The CDR3 is made up of 14 amino acids. The PCR used 60 Vbeta and 13 Jbeta primers. Per the original data handling: A later analysis tallied 65 million to 85 million unique TCR beta chains, 9.5 million to 14 million of them shared. The protocol was immunoSEQ multiplex PCR, while the TCRdb copy is restricted to in-frame clones and leaves out a portion. V and J calls and clone size are as listed in that table; D and trimming were resolved from the DNA. The sample records around 150,000 clones, 75% to 85% being singletons. This sample is drawn from a study of cytomegalovirus exposure and HLA in healthy donors. Study-level points and caveats: A later look showed TCR association rates differing by HLA locus, highest for DRB1 and lowest for HLA-C.

The chain couples TRBV11-2 to TRBJ2-7; 8 nucleotides align to TRBD1. The sequence was obtained from a human donor in good health. Sequencing was carried out using PBMCs. The CDR3 nucleotides read TGTGCCAGCAGCCCTGGACAGGGATCCTACGAGCAGTACTTC. Translating gives CASSPGQGSYEQYF.